One sample yielded the 25 T cell receptor beta chains listed below, sequenced in a study of T cell changes during pregnancy in multiple sclerosis. Measured with immunoSEQ multiplex PCR; TCRdb has only the in-frame clones, and not every one. Of more than 35,000 clones listed, almost 90% were seen once; the top ten hold over 0.45%. Sequences were derived from CD4+ T cells from peripheral blood mononuclear cells, sampled in the second trimester of pregnancy. The receptors were gathered from a female donor with multiple sclerosis, enrolled in a pregnancy study.

This clone is termed medium-sized. The chain combines TRBV6-1 with TRBJ2-7; 8 nucleotides line up with TRBD2. Germline assignment: CDR1 MNHNS and CDR2 SASEGT. The CDR3 sequence is 14 residues long. Trimming took 4 bases from V and 3 from J; bases not matched to a gene: 5. This CDR3 reads CASSASGGSYEQYF. In nucleotides, the CDR3 is TGTGCCAGCAGTGCAAGCGGGGGAAGCTACGAGCAGTACTTC.

V and J are TRBV19 and TRBJ1-2, with 10 nucleotides matching TRBD1. Germline CDR1 and CDR2: LNHDA and SQIVND (reference sequence). The CDR3 runs to 18 residues. V lost 7 bases, J lost 7 bases, and 21 bases stayed unmatched. The CDR3 protein is CASTPGPGQGPDRLGYTF. CDR3 in DNA: TGTGCCAGTACCCCCGGACCGGGACAGGGGCCCGACCGACTTGGCTACACCTTC.

This chain joins TRBV9 and TRBJ1-1, with unresolved D. V lost 0 bases, J lost 1 base, and 7 bases lay in between. The V gene's germline CDR1 is SGDLS and CDR2 YYNGEE. CDR3 size: 14 residues. The CDR3 loop reads CASSVVAENTEAFF. The CDR3 DNA reads TGTGCCAGCAGCGTAGTGGCCGAGAACACTGAAGCTTTCTTT.

This rearrangement joins TRBV19 to TRBJ2-1, with D perhaps matching TRBD2 (6 bases). From germline, CDR1 is LNHDA and CDR2 SQIVND (reference sequence). V was shortened by 3 bases and J by 0 bases, with 12 bases between the two germline ends. The CDR3 is made up of 16 amino acids. The DNA of the CDR3 is TGTGCCAGTAGTATTCAGCGGGCCTCCTCCTACAATGAGCAGTTCTTC. Encoded protein: CASSIQRASSYNEQFF.

The chain links TRBV9 to TRBJ2-3; D possibly corresponds to TRBD1 (5 bases). Trimming left V 0 bases short and J 0 bases short, with 11 bases between. The V gene's germline CDR1 is SGDLS and CDR2 YYNGEE. The CDR3 contains 16 residues. The CDR3 nucleotides read TGTGCCAGCAGCGTAGCCGACAGAGCTAGCACAGATACGCAGTATTTT. Protein product: CASSVADRASTDTQYF.

The chain links TRBV5-4 to TRBJ2-1; the D gene is possibly TRBD2 (6 bases). CDR3 size: 13 residues. The germline V gene has CDR1 SGHNT and CDR2 YYREEE (reference sequence). Trimming removed 4 bases from V and 6 bases from J, with 11 bases in between. The CDR3 reads CASSPRLVNEQFF. CDR3 DNA: TGTGCCAGCAGCCCAAGACTAGTCAATGAGCAGTTCTTC.

The gene calls are TRBV18 and TRBJ2-3; 11 bases match TRBD1. Trimming at V came to 5 bases and at J to 4 bases, leaving 11 bases not matched to a gene. This CDR3 spans 17 amino acids. Germline CDR1 KGHSH, CDR2 LQKENI. The CDR3 protein is CASSSPLGQGASDTQYF. The DNA of the CDR3 is TGTGCCAGCTCATCTCCTTTAGGACAGGGGGCCTCAGATACGCAGTATTTT.

The DNA for the CDR3 is TGTGCCAGCAGCTTTGGACAGTTCTCTGGGGCCAACGTCCTGACTTTC. It encodes CASSFGQFSGANVLTF. The chain employs TRBV9 and TRBJ2-6, with D maybe TRBD1 (6 bases). Trimming pared 4 bases from V and 0 bases from J, leaving 11 bases between. Germline V gene lookup returns CDR1 SGDLS and CDR2 YYNGEE. The CDR3 is made up of 16 amino acids.

The chain combines TRBV5-4 with TRBJ2-7; maybe TRBD2 (6 bases). V was shortened by 1 base and J by 4 bases, with 15 bases between the two germline ends. The CDR3 is 15 residues long. Germline V gene sequence: CDR1 SGHNT, CDR2 YYREEE (reference sequence). The CDR3 is CASSLRGEAAYEQYF. In DNA form, the CDR3 reads TGTGCCAGCAGCTTGCGCGGGGAAGCGGCTTACGAGCAGTACTTC.

The chain combines TRBV28 with TRBJ2-2; TRBD2 matches 12 bases. Germline CDR1 MDHEN, CDR2 SYDVKM. CDR3 length: 17 amino acids. V gave up 7 bases and J gave up 5 bases; unmatched junction bases: 11. CDR3 in DNA: TGTGCCAGCACCCCCCACAGCGGACTAGCGGGGACCGGGGAGCTGTTTTTT. Residues: CASTPHSGLAGTGELFF.

J is TRBJ2-1 and V is TRBV5-1; 13 bases match TRBD2. With V trimmed by 5 bases and J by 15 bases, 17 bases remained unmatched. The CDR3 runs to 16 residues. Germline lookup yields CDR1 SGHRS and CDR2 YFSETQ. The CDR3 loop is CASSISDGLAGVVRFF. The CDR3 DNA reads TGCGCCAGCAGTATCTCGGACGGACTAGCGGGAGTGGTTCGGTTCTTC.

This clone was found once. The chain recombines TRBV9 with TRBJ2-7; 10 positions match TRBD2. Losses at the gene ends were 0 bases for V and 4 bases for J; bases not matched to a gene: 7. The CDR3 has 16 residues. Germline V gene lookup returns CDR1 SGDLS and CDR2 YYNGEE. For the CDR3, the DNA is TGTGCCAGCAGCGTAGCAGGAGCGGGAGGGCCGTACGAGCAGTACTTC. It yields the protein CASSVAGAGGPYEQYF. The full variable domain, its missing parts supplied by reference TRBV9 and TRBJ2-7, is DSGVTQTPKHLITATGQRVTLRCSPRSGDLSVYWYQQSLDQGLQFLIQYYNGEERAKGNILERFSAQQFPDLHSELNLSSLELGDSALYFCASSVAGAGGPYEQYFGPGTRLTVT.

The V and J genes are TRBV6-5 and TRBJ2-1; 7 bases agree with TRBD2. This CDR3 comprises 16 residues. Per germline, CDR1 MNHEY and CDR2 SVGAGI. Losses at the gene ends were 2 bases for V and 2 bases for J; bases not matched to a gene: 6. The CDR3 loop is CASSYLSSGTYNEQFF. The CDR3 DNA reads TGTGCCAGCAGTTACCTTTCTAGCGGAACCTACAATGAGCAGTTCTTC.

The chain combines TRBV13 with TRBJ2-1; D not resolved. Germline values: CDR1 PRHDT, CDR2 FYEKMQ (reference sequence). V gave up 1 base and J gave up 0 bases, with 13 bases separating them. This CDR3 has 17 amino acids. CDR3 sequence reads: CASSLDYPLSSYNEQFF. CDR3 nucleotides: TGTGCCAGCAGCTTAGATTATCCTCTAAGCTCCTACAATGAGCAGTTCTTC.

The genes are TRBV30 and TRBJ1-1; tentatively, D is TRBD1 (6 bases). Between the trimmed V and J ends, which lost 3 bases and 4 bases, there was a span of 18 bases. There are 15 residues in the CDR3. In germline, CDR1 is GTSNPN, CDR2 SVGIG (reference sequence). Here the CDR3 reads CAWRVRGGPSTEAFF. In DNA form, the CDR3 reads TGTGCCTGGAGGGTCCGCGGGGGGCCCAGCACTGAAGCTTTCTTT.

This clone was counted once. This chain uses TRBV5-6 with TRBJ1-1, with a tentative D call TRBD1 (5 bases). Germline CDR1 is SGHDT and CDR2 is YYEEEE. The V end lost 0 bases, the J end lost 6 bases, and 15 bases lay between the germline ends. This CDR3 contains 15 residues. CDR3 sequence reads: CASSLVGVSGAEAFF. CDR3 in DNA: TGTGCCAGCAGCTTGGTTGGTGTGTCGGGGGCTGAAGCTTTCTTT. The variable domain in full, with the rest retrieved from reference TRBV5-6 and TRBJ1-1, is DAGVTQSPTHLIKTRGQQVTLRCSPKSGHDTVSWYQQALGQGPQFIFQYYEEEERQRGNFPDRFSGHQFPNYSSELNVNALLLGDSALYLCASSLVGVSGAEAFFGQGTRLTVV.

The V gene is TRBV10-3, the J gene TRBJ1-4; no definite D call. CDR1 is ENHRY and CDR2 is SYGVKD in the germline V gene. With 10 bases removed from V and 7 bases from J, the gap between germline ends came to 16 bases. The CDR3 is 13 residues long. CDR3: CATSRVTGEKLFF. In nucleotides, the CDR3 is TGTGCCACCTCCCGGGTTACGGGTGAAAAACTGTTTTTT.

This clone is a singleton in its sample. Other DNA sequences in the sample encode the same CDR3. The V gene is TRBV19, the J gene TRBJ2-3; 9 nucleotides line up with TRBD2. The CDR3 consists of 15 residues. V shed 8 bases and J 0 bases; nucleotides not matched to a gene: 6. The V gene's germline CDR1 is LNHDA and CDR2 SQIVND (reference sequence). This CDR3 reads CASSPLAGSTDTQYF. The CDR3 nucleotides read TGTGCCAGTTCCCCTCTAGCGGGAAGCACAGATACGCAGTATTTT.

The chain employs TRBV30 and TRBJ1-1; no reliable D call. V lost 7 bases to trimming and J lost 4 bases, with 13 bases between them. The V gene's germline CDR1 is GTSNPN and CDR2 SVGIG (reference sequence). CDR3 length: 12 residues. The CDR3 loop reads CASSSGSTEAFF. In DNA, the CDR3 is TGTGCCTCTAGTTCTGGCAGCACTGAAGCTTTCTTT.

V gene TRBV19 combines with J gene TRBJ2-7, with TRBD1 as a possible D gene (5 bases). The last part of the DNA fits TRBJ2-1 better; the J call may be wrong. Looked up from germline, CDR1 is LNHDA and CDR2 is SQIVND (reference sequence). This CDR3 contains 12 residues. As DNA, the CDR3 is TGTGCCAGTAGTATAATAGGGGATGAGCAGTTCTTC. It yields the protein CASSIIGDEQFF.

The chain couples TRBV7-6 to TRBJ2-7; 8 positions match TRBD1. The ends lost 5 bases at V and 2 bases at J; junction bases unmatched: 2. The germline gives CDR1 SGHVS, CDR2 FNYEAQ. The CDR3 has 13 amino acids. As DNA, the CDR3 is TGTGCCAGCAGCGTGGGACAGGCCTACGAGCAGTACTTC. Translation: CASSVGQAYEQYF.

A word on this clone: The junction and the germline gene differ at one end; a read error may be behind it. This chain links TRBV7-2 with TRBJ2-7; possibly TRBD2 for D (6 bases). Germline V gene lookup returns CDR1 SGHTA and CDR2 FQGNSA. This CDR3 contains 12 residues. The CDR3 DNA reads TGTGCCAGCAGCTTGGGCCGGGACTTTTCGGACTTC. It encodes CASSLGRDFSDF. Filled out from reference TRBV7-2 and TRBJ2-7, the complete variable domain reads GAGVSQSPSNKVTEKGKDVELRCDPISGHTALYWYRQSLGQGLEFLIYFQGNSAPDKSGLPSDRFSAERTGGSVSTLTIQRTQQEDSAVYLCASSLGRDFSDFGPGTRLTVT.

The chain couples TRBV7-2 to TRBJ2-1; 7 positions match TRBD2. Per germline, CDR1 SGHTA and CDR2 FQGNSA. CDR3 length: 17 residues. The J segment lost 7 bases and the V segment lost 2 bases, leaving 14 bases of the junction unmatched. CDR3 in DNA: TGTGCCAGCAGCTTAACTGCGACTAGCCGATCAACTAATGAGCAGTTCTTC. Translating gives CASSLTATSRSTNEQFF. Supplemented by reference TRBV7-2 and TRBJ2-1, the full variable domain reads GAGVSQSPSNKVTEKGKDVELRCDPISGHTALYWYRQSLGQGLEFLIYFQGNSAPDKSGLPSDRFSAERTGGSVSTLTIQRTQQEDSAVYLCASSLTATSRSTNEQFFGPGTRLTVL.

The rearrangement uses TRBV7-6 and TRBJ2-1, with TRBD2 identical over 10 bases. Trimming took 5 bases from V and 4 from J; bases not matched to a gene: 5. Per germline, CDR1 SGHVS and CDR2 FNYEAQ. There are 15 residues in the CDR3. Written as DNA, the CDR3 is TGTGCCAGCAGCGTCGGGACTAGCGATTACAATGAGCAGTTCTTC. Protein product: CASSVGTSDYNEQFF. The variable domain in full, completed from reference TRBV7-6 and TRBJ2-1, reads GAGVSQSPRYKVTKRGQDVALRCDPISGHVSLYWYRQALGQGPEFLTYFNYEAQQDKSGLPNDRFSAERPEGSISTLTIQRTEQRDSAMYRCASSVGTSDYNEQFFGPGTRLTVL.

The chain combines TRBV7-2 with TRBJ2-3; D possibly corresponds to TRBD2 (5 bases). Germline-derived CDR1 and CDR2 are SGHTA and FQGNSA. The CDR3 length is 13 residues. With 0 bases removed from V and 9 bases from J, the gap between germline ends came to 10 bases. CDR3 sequence reads: CASSLAGPGTQYF. DNA of the CDR3: TGTGCCAGCAGCTTAGCCGGGCCGGGGACGCAGTATTTT.